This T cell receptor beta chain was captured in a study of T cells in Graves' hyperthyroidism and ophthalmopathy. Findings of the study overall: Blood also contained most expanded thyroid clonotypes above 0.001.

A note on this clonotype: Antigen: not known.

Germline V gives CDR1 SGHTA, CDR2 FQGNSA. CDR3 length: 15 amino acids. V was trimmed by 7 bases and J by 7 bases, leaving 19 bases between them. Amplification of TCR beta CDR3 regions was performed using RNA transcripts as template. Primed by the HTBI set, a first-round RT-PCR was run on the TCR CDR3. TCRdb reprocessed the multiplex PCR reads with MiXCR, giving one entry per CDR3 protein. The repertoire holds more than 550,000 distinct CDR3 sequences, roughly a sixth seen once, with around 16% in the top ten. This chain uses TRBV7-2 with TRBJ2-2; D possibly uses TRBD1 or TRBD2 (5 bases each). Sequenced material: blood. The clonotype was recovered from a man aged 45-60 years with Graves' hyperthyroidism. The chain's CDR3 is CASNFERGGGGELFF. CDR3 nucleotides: TGTGCCAGCAACTTCGAAAGGGGTGGGGGCGGGGAGCTGTTTTTT.